This T cell receptor beta chain was identified in a study of T-cell memory formation after mild COVID-19. The CDR3 has 15 residues. The V and J ends lost 5 bases and 2 bases respectively, with 15 bases between them. Germline assignment: CDR1 SGHKS and CDR2 YYEKEE (reference sequence). TCRdb ran MiXCR on the 5' RACE reads and lists one entry per CDR3 protein. The sample records about 140,000 distinct CDR3 sequences, roughly 13% being singletons. The chain couples TRBV5-5 to TRBJ2-3, with a possible D match to TRBD2 (6 bases). The clonotype was recovered from an adult woman who had mild COVID-19 (a few samples of this study predate the infection). Cell type and time point are not known. Input material: PBMCs or a T cell subset sorted from them (not recorded which). The CDR3 DNA reads as TGTGCCAGCAGTTGGGGACTTAATTTCACAGATACGCAGTATTTT. This translates into CASSWGLNFTDTQYF.